This TCR beta chain was observed in a study of T cell changes during pregnancy in multiple sclerosis. CDR3 length equals 13 residues. Germline V gives CDR1 SGHNT, CDR2 YYREEE (reference sequence). Trimming stripped 3 bases from V and 5 bases from J, with 12 bases between. The assay was immunoSEQ multiplex PCR, and TCRdb's table has in-frame clones only and misses some. Altogether 50,000 or so clones are present, 85% to 95% being singletons, with the ten largest covering roughly 3.9%. This specimen consisted of CD8+ T cells from peripheral blood mononuclear cells, obtained after pregnancy. The chain couples TRBV5-4 to TRBJ2-7; D gene unclear. This sequence originates from a female donor with multiple sclerosis, enrolled in a pregnancy study. Here the CDR3 DNA reads TGTGCCAGCAGCTCCTCAAGCAGCGACGAGCAGTACTTC. As protein: CASSSSSSDEQYF. The complete variable domain, with remaining parts taken from reference TRBV5-4 and TRBJ2-7, reads ETGVTQSPTHLIKTRGQQVTLRCSSQSGHNTVSWYQQALGQGPQFIFQYYREEENGRGNFPPRFSGLQFPNYSSELNVNALELDDSALYLCASSSSSSDEQYFGPGTRLTVT.